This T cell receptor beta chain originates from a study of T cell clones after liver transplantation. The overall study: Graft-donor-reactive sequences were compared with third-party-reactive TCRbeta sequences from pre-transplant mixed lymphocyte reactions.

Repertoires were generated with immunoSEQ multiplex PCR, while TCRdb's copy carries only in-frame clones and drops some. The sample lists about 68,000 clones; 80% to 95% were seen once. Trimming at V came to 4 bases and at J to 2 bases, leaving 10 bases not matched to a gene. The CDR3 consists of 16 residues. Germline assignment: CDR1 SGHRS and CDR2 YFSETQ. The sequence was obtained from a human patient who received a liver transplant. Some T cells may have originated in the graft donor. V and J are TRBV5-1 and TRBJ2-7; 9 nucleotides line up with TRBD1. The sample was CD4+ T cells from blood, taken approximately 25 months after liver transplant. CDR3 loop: CASSVSGTGLTYEQYF. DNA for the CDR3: TGCGCCAGCAGCGTCTCCGGGACAGGGTTAACCTACGAGCAGTACTTC.